The T cell receptor beta chain under discussion was sequenced for a study of Graves' ophthalmopathy and Graves' hyperthyroidism listed by TCRdb under 2018. Regarding the complete study: A patient counted as having stable hyperthyroidism if there was no progression to ophthalmopathy within 18 months of follow-up. To tell Graves' ophthalmopathy apart from Graves' hyperthyroidism, and to predict which patients would progress to ophthalmopathy, the study relied on TCR beta repertoire signatures. In total, 135 blood samples were TCR-sequenced: around 42 ophthalmopathy, roughly 77 hyperthyroidism and approximately 17 hyperthyroidism-to-ophthalmopathy patients. To explore V-J signatures that separate ophthalmopathy from hyperthyroidism, a discovery set of about a hundred patients was enrolled, consisting of 40 to 45 with ophthalmopathy and some 59 with stable hyperthyroidism. For independent validation, a separate cohort was made up of some 19 hyperthyroidism patients plus 17 patients who later progressed from hyperthyroidism to ophthalmopathy. In five to seven hyperthyroidism patients, the T-cell repertoire of thyroid tissue was compared with the T-cell repertoire of blood. After sampling, hyperthyroidism patients received methimazole starting at 30 mg daily, and ophthalmopathy patients received high-dose intravenous methylprednisolone.

On the study overall, not on this receptor specifically: In cross-validation, the 13-signature model distinguished ophthalmopathy from stable hyperthyroidism with roughly 90% sensitivity and almost 83% specificity, and in the test set the corresponding values were approximately 80% and 68%. No statistical method was used to set the sample size in advance, and the investigators knew which group each participant was assigned to. In validation, the model predicted ophthalmopathy progression with over 60% sensitivity and 72.22% specificity; roughly eleven predicted patients were CT-confirmed with GO in a median of roughly 6.8 months. Most expanded thyroid clonotypes with frequency above 0.001 were also detected in blood, suggesting blood repertoires may reflect the thyroid immune response.

As encoded in the germline V gene, CDR1 is SQVTM while CDR2 is ANQGSEA. V is clipped by 8 bases and J by 5 bases, and the sequence between their germline boundaries is 15 bases long. The CDR3 covers 12 residues, taking in both the cysteine and the phenylalanine. Just CDR3 DNA is preserved here, 36 bases in frame from base 1. TCR beta CDR3 regions were amplified from RNA transcripts for repertoire sequencing. HTBI primers and the Qiagen OneStep RT-PCR kit were used in a first-round RT-PCR, which was followed by a second-round multiplex PCR, size selection and purification. Libraries were sequenced on an Illumina HiSeq2000 using paired-end 100 bp reads. On the study's bioinformatics: SOAPnuke was used to process the reads, removing any read that contained adapters or uncalled bases, had a mean Phred below 15, or lacked an exact match to the constant primer or identifier. COPE v1.2.5 was used to merge high-quality paired reads. Unique nucleotide sequences were defined as clonotypes and aligned to IMGT TRB V, D and J references using MiTCR v1.1. Analysis was restricted to V-J combinations with a frequency above 0.0001, which covered 99.2% of repertoires. For each V-J combination, a TCR clonal expansion and chaos score was defined as F50 clonal expansion divided by the chaos observed in the TCRdist matrix. Features were reduced by Welch's t-statistics and random forest to about a dozen V-J combinations, which fed a naive Bayes classifier. The Morisita-Horn index was used to measure how similar the thyroid and blood repertoires were. Clones were called with MiXCR by TCRdb after fastp trimmed the public reads at Q25, and only in-frame beta chains were retained. Each CDR3 protein appears once, grouped with its most common genes and DNA. These V and J calls are TCRdb output, not the study's own analysis. For this sample the table gives about 500,000 distinct CDR3 sequences, of which 39% were detected only once. The ten top clones hold 3.5% to 4.5% of the sample.

Hyperthyroidism patients were newly diagnosed, were aged 18 to 65 years, and had a disease duration under 2 months. Patients with other autoimmune diseases, uncontrolled infections, pregnancy or lactation were excluded from the study. Clinical symptoms, serum thyroxine, TRAb, thyroid ultrasound and orbital computed tomography formed the basis of the diagnosis. Total RNA was extracted using Trizol reagent, and RNA quality was checked on an Agilent 2100 Bioanalyzer. In regard to this clonotype: It lacks a known antigen. Base qualities are not at hand, and no much larger clone is one base apart.

The sample comprised peripheral blood or thyroid tissue (not recorded which). This sequence originates from an adult man with Graves' hyperthyroidism. The receptor chain draws on TRBV29-1 and TRBJ2-5, and perhaps TRBD2 as D gene, on 5 matching bases. The CDR3 reads CSLAFGLETQYF. At the DNA level, the sequence is TGCAGCTTAGCGTTTGGGTTGGAGACCCAGTACTTC.